This TCR beta chain was documented in a study of blood T cell repertoires in COVID-19. Study context: The United States, Italy and Spain provided the acute and convalescent COVID-19 samples. Sources were T cells, B-cell-depleted T cells, or PBMCs; the material itself was cDNA or gDNA.

On this clone: Other DNA sequences in this sample translate to the same CDR3.

Original processing methods: Estimation of nucleated cell counts relied on the amplification of reference gene primers. Sequencing used immunoSEQ multiplex PCR; TCRdb keeps in-frame clones, though not all of them. The V and J calls and clone size come from that table; D and trimming were worked out from the DNA. Here the sample spans 370,000 or so clones, approximately 77% being singletons. CDR3 length: 11 residues. V shed 6 bases and J shed 4 bases, with 7 bases lying between them. V and J are TRBV12-3 or TRBV12-4 and TRBJ2-7; D is ambiguous. The sample consisted of peripheral blood. This sequence originates from a human donor with acute or convalescent COVID-19. The donor label of this sample is uncertain. CDR3 nucleotides: TGTGCCAGCAGCTCTTTGTACGAGCAGTACTTC. Protein sequence: CASSSLYEQYF.